This TCR beta chain was recorded in a study of identical twins. The length of the CDR3 is 11 residues. Deletions cut 2 bases from V and 6 bases from J, with 7 bases between. Germline CDR1 is SQVTM and CDR2 is ANQGSEA. This clonotype was picked up a small number of times. Its antigen is as yet unknown. TCRdb independently ran MiXCR on the 5' RACE reads; one entry per CDR3 protein. The table has 650,000 to 750,000 distinct CDR3 sequences, 21% seen once; the top ten hold around 4.5%. Study conclusions and caveats: Carriage of fewer insertions was seen in abundant cord blood beta clonotypes, whereas memory repertoires showed none.

The data also belong to a second study, concerning T cells expressing NK-cell markers. As that report states: According to the study, TCR beta repertoires originated from sorted CD3+CD56+NKG2C+, CD3+CD56+NKG2C- and CD3+CD56-NKG2C+ T cells. Among the experiments, several used an anti-gamma-delta TCR antibody to restrict sorting to alpha-beta TCR T cells. Of the CD8+ T cell pool in roughly six donors, roughly 1.0-7.0% was accounted for by dominant NKG2C+ clonotypes.

Sequenced sample: PBMCs. The rearrangement links TRBV29-1 to TRBJ1-2; possibly TRBD1 for D (5 bases). The source of this sequence is a woman aged 18-29 years in good health. Written as DNA, the CDR3 is TGCAGCGTTGAATTAGGGGATGGCTACACCTTC. It specifies CSVELGDGYTF.